The 26 T cell receptor beta chains below were found in one sample sequenced in a study of T cell repertoires in cytomegalovirus infection. TCRdb re-called the reads with MiXCR, one entry per CDR3 protein. The table includes roughly 920,000 distinct CDR3 sequences, less than 40% detected once. Their specific antigens are unknown. The source material was cultured CD8+ T cells from PBMCs, sampled from culture after CMV antigen stimulation. The receptors stem from a human donor in good health (CMV status not recorded). Some clones in this sample may be carry-over from other donors' samples.

The chain is built from TRBV15 and TRBJ2-1; 10 bases map to TRBD2. This CDR3 region has 15 residues. Trimming took 1 base from V and 4 from J; bases not matched to a gene: 1. Germline CDR1 and CDR2: LNHNV and YYDKDF (reference sequence). The CDR3 DNA reads as TGTGCCACCAGCAGAGTAGCGGGGGGTTACAATGAGCAGTTCTTC. Its protein product is CATSRVAGGYNEQFF.

The chain combines TRBV2 with TRBJ1-1; D may be TRBD1 (6 bases). Trimming cost V 10 bases and J 1 base, with 16 bases left between them. This CDR3 comprises 14 residues. Germline loops: CDR1 SNHLY, CDR2 FYNNEI. The CDR3 loop is CAIHPGETNTEAFF. The CDR3 DNA is TGTGCCATTCACCCAGGGGAAACGAACACTGAAGCTTTCTTT. Supplemented by reference TRBV2 and TRBJ1-1, the full variable domain reads EPEVTQTPSHQVTQMGQEVILRCVPISNHLYFYWYRQILGQKVEFLVSFYNNEISEKSEIFDDQFSVERPDGSNFTLKIRSTKLEDSAMYFCAIHPGETNTEAFFGQGTRLTVV.

The sample holds a few counts of this clonotype. The V call is TRBV7-2, the J call TRBJ2-2, with TRBD2 matching 7 bases. Germline CDR1 SGHTA, CDR2 FQGNSA. The CDR3 is 15 residues long. With V trimmed by 3 bases and J by 3 bases, 4 bases remained unmatched. The CDR3 sequence: CASSFGGWHTGELFF. CDR3 bases: TGTGCCAGCAGCTTCGGGGGGTGGCACACCGGGGAGCTGTTTTTT. The full variable domain, rest sourced from reference TRBV7-2 and TRBJ2-2, is GAGVSQSPSNKVTEKGKDVELRCDPISGHTALYWYRQSLGQGLEFLIYFQGNSAPDKSGLPSDRFSAERTGGSVSTLTIQRTQQEDSAVYLCASSFGGWHTGELFFGEGSRLTVL.

This clonotype has a handful of counts. CDR3 loop: CASSYWTGTGDTDTQYF. The CDR3 DNA reads TGTGCCAGCAGTTACTGGACGGGGACAGGGGACACAGATACGCAGTATTTT. This chain joins TRBV6-6 and TRBJ2-3; 10 positions agree with TRBD1. The CDR3 has 17 amino acids. Germline CDR1 is MNHNY and CDR2 is SVGAGI (reference sequence). Unmatched junction bases numbered 6, after V lost 1 base and J lost 2 bases.

This clonotype was observed a handful of times. The chain couples TRBV7-2 to TRBJ2-7, with D possibly TRBD2 on 5 matching bases. In germline, CDR1 is SGHTA, CDR2 FQGNSA. The CDR3 length is 15 residues. Trimming removed 1 base from V and 10 bases from J, with 20 bases in between. Here the CDR3 reads CASSLVVARAAEQYF. CDR3 sequence (DNA): TGTGCCAGCAGCTTAGTTGTAGCGAGGGCGGCGGAACAGTACTTC.

The chain combines TRBV19 with TRBJ2-7; D tentatively reads TRBD1 or TRBD2 (5 bases each). Trimming removed 4 bases at V and 3 bases at J, with 13 bases between. The length of the CDR3 is 14 residues. Per the germline V gene, CDR1 is LNHDA and CDR2 is SQIVND (reference sequence). CDR3 nucleotides: TGTGCCAGTAGTACCTACGGGACGGTCTACGAGCAGTACTTC. Amino acids: CASSTYGTVYEQYF.

CDR3 DNA sequence: TGTGCCAGCAGCTTAGATGTGCTCTACGAGCAGTACTTC. Encoded protein: CASSLDVLYEQYF. The chain couples TRBV7-6 to TRBJ2-7; D not certain. Trimming left V 1 base short and J 3 bases short, with 7 bases between. This CDR3 is 13 amino acids long. Germline V gene lookup returns CDR1 SGHVS and CDR2 FNYEAQ.

This clonotype has just a few counts. A much larger clone sits a single nucleotide away, making a read error possible. The genes are TRBV27 and TRBJ1-1; D not certain. V shed 6 bases and J shed 7 bases, with 9 bases lying between them. This CDR3 comprises 11 residues. CDR1 and CDR2 from the germline V gene are MNHEY and SMNVEV (reference sequence). The CDR3 region is CASRLGIEAFF. The CDR3 nucleotides are TGTGCCAGCAGATTAGGGATTGAAGCTTTCTTT.

The J gene is TRBJ2-3, the V gene TRBV12-3 or TRBV12-4; 13 bases agree with TRBD2. V lost 6 bases and J lost 2; bases outside the gene matches: 5. This CDR3 has 16 amino acids. This CDR3 reads CASSGLAGEITDTQYF. Written as DNA, the CDR3 is TGTGCCAGCAGCGGACTAGCGGGGGAGATCACAGATACGCAGTATTTT.

This clonotype was found a few times. This chain connects TRBV12-3 or TRBV12-4 to TRBJ1-3; tentatively, D is TRBD1 (6 bases). Trimming stripped 5 bases from V and 2 bases from J, with 13 bases between. There are 15 residues in the CDR3. For the CDR3, the DNA is TGTGCCAGCAGTGAAGGCAGGGGCGCTGGAAACACCATATATTTT. It yields the protein CASSEGRGAGNTIYF.

Worth noting for this clonotype: One base away lies a much larger clone, so this may be a sequencing read error. The rearrangement joins TRBV7-2 to TRBJ2-7; TRBD1 agrees at 7 bases. The CDR3 runs to 16 residues. Looked up from germline, CDR1 is SGHTA and CDR2 is FQGNSA. DNA of the CDR3: TGTGTCAGCAGCTTAGTCGGGACAGATAATTCCTACGAGCAGTACTTC. Protein sequence: CVSSLVGTDNSYEQYF.

J is TRBJ2-7 and V is TRBV20-1; 11 nucleotides match TRBD1. Germline V CDR1 and CDR2: DFQATT, SNEGSKA (reference sequence). Trimming cost V 2 bases and J 5 bases; bases outside gene matches: 8. There are 15 residues in the CDR3. CDR3 loop: CSARPGQGVSDEQYF. Written as DNA, the CDR3 is TGCAGTGCTAGACCGGGACAGGGGGTGTCAGACGAGCAGTACTTC.

The chain couples TRBV19 to TRBJ2-2, with TRBD2 identical over 10 bases. The CDR3 length is 17 residues. CDR1 and CDR2 (germline): LNHDA, SQIVND (reference sequence). The V gene end was trimmed by 2 bases and the J gene end by 6 bases; junction bases not matched to a gene: 9. The CDR3 region is CASSIRWLAGAPGELFF. CDR3 nucleotides: TGTGCCAGTAGTATAAGATGGCTAGCGGGGGCCCCCGGGGAGCTGTTTTTT.

This clonotype appeared a few times. V gene TRBV4-1 combines with J gene TRBJ2-1; possibly TRBD1 or TRBD2 for D (5 bases each). The V gene's germline CDR1 is MGHRA and CDR2 YSYEKL. Between the trimmed V and J ends, which lost 3 bases and 5 bases, there was a span of 14 bases. The CDR3 is 15 amino acids. This CDR3 is CASSQFTGTDNEQFF. In nucleotides, the CDR3 is TGCGCCAGCAGCCAGTTCACCGGGACCGACAATGAGCAGTTCTTC.

This clonotype was counted a few times. The V call is TRBV25-1, the J call TRBJ1-2; TRBD1 matches at 11 bases. This CDR3 is 15 amino acids long. V lost 2 bases to trimming and J lost 8 bases; unmatched junction nucleotides: 7. CDR1 MGHDK and CDR2 SYGVNS come from the germline V gene. Here the CDR3 reads CASSESGQGAWGYTF. CDR3 DNA: TGTGCCAGCAGTGAAAGCGGACAGGGGGCATGGGGCTACACCTTC.

The CDR3 spells CASSWGAPSNEQFF. The CDR3 nucleotides are TGTGCCAGCAGTTGGGGTGCCCCGAGCAATGAGCAGTTCTTC. V gene TRBV6-5 combines with J gene TRBJ2-1; D is uncertain. The germline CDR1 and CDR2 sequences are MNHEY and SVGAGI. Between the trimmed V and J ends, which lost 4 bases and 6 bases, there was a span of 13 bases. This CDR3 comprises 14 residues.

The chain joins TRBV15 to TRBJ1-5; 7 bases are a match to TRBD1. J was trimmed by 0 bases and V by 7 bases; bases with no gene match: 3. The CDR3 covers 14 residues. Germline V CDR1 and CDR2: LNHNV, YYDKDF (reference sequence). For the CDR3, the DNA is TGTGCCACCACGGGGACAGCTAGCAATCAGCCCCAGCATTTT. This translates into CATTGTASNQPQHF.

This clonotype turned up a few times. This rearrangement joins TRBV29-1 to TRBJ2-7, with D hard to call. Germline V gene data show CDR1 as SQVTM and CDR2 as ANQGSEA. V lost 7 bases and J 3 bases, leaving 10 bases between the germline ends. This CDR3 has 11 amino acids. The CDR3 here is CSAVAGYEQYV. CDR3 nucleotide sequence: TGCAGCGCCGTGGCCGGCTACGAGCAGTACGTC.

V and J are TRBV11-2 and TRBJ2-1; 8 bases fit TRBD1. J gave up 8 bases and V 4 bases, and 10 bases lay outside the gene matches. Per germline, CDR1 SGHAT and CDR2 FQNNGV. The CDR3 extends over 15 amino acids. The CDR3 sequence: CASSYTDRVVDEQFF. DNA for the CDR3: TGTGCCAGCAGCTATACGGACAGGGTGGTCGATGAGCAGTTCTTC.

This clonotype was seen a few times. This chain joins TRBV11-3 and TRBJ1-3; possible D gene TRBD1, 5 bases. The CDR3 runs 14 residues. CDR1 is SGHNT, CDR2 YENEEA, per germline. V was cut by 7 bases and J by 7 bases, with 17 bases left in between. CDR3 coding DNA: TGTGCCAGCACCCCATTGAGACAGCGCAACACCATATATTTT. Translating gives CASTPLRQRNTIYF.

The V call is TRBV10-3, the J call TRBJ2-1; a weak D match, TRBD1 (6 bases). Trimming cost V 1 base and J 8 bases, with 18 bases left between them. Germline CDR1 and CDR2: ENHRY and SYGVKD. CDR3 size: 16 residues. CDR3 amino acids: CAISEFGTGRRDEQFF. The CDR3 bases are TGTGCCATCAGTGAGTTTGGCACAGGGCGACGGGATGAGCAGTTCTTC.

The chain is built from TRBV6-1 and TRBJ1-4; TRBD1 agrees at 7 bases. CDR1 is MNHNS, CDR2 SASEGT, per germline. Trimming took 1 base from V and 4 from J; bases not matched to a gene: 3. CDR3 length: 15 residues. The CDR3, as DNA: TGTGCCAGCAGTGAAGGACAGGGAATTAATGAAAAACTGTTTTTT. Encoded protein: CASSEGQGINEKLFF.

This clonotype was counted many times. The V and J genes are TRBV11-3 and TRBJ2-3; D unresolved. V was pared by 5 bases and J by 0 bases, with 6 bases between. The length of the CDR3 is 13 residues. Germline CDR1 reads SGHNT; CDR2 reads YENEEA. The CDR3 region is CASSPESTDTQYF. CDR3 sequence (DNA): TGTGCCAGCAGCCCGGAGAGCACAGATACGCAGTATTTT.

This clonotype occurred a few times. The gene calls are TRBV6-5 and TRBJ1-1; the D is unclear. V was shortened by 6 bases and J by 6 bases, with 20 bases between the two germline ends. CDR3 length equals 15 residues. Germline V gene lookup returns CDR1 MNHEY and CDR2 SVGAGI. The CDR3 loop is CASSSNPSPGSEAFF. The DNA for the CDR3 is TGTGCCAGCAGCTCAAACCCATCCCCGGGCTCTGAAGCTTTCTTT.

This rearrangement joins TRBV19 to TRBJ2-1, with D tentatively TRBD2 (6 bases). Germline V gene sequence: CDR1 LNHDA, CDR2 SQIVND (reference sequence). This CDR3 has 13 residues. V lost 7 bases, J lost 8 bases, and 15 bases lay in between. The CDR3 DNA follows: TGTGCCAGTACCTTAGCGGTCTGGGATGAGCAGTTCTTC. This sequence encodes CASTLAVWDEQFF.

This rearrangement joins TRBV19 to TRBJ2-2, with TRBD2 matching over 8 bases. The germline gives CDR1 LNHDA, CDR2 SQIVND (reference sequence). CDR3 length: 15 amino acids. The ends lost 3 bases at V and 5 bases at J; junction bases unmatched: 5. The CDR3 loop reads CASSIIAGSTGELFF. The CDR3 DNA sequence: TGTGCCAGTAGTATCATAGCGGGGTCGACCGGGGAGCTGTTTTTT.